Each of the 21 T cell receptor beta chains below was sequenced from the same sample in a study of metastatic and nonmetastatic thyroid tumors. MiXCR re-clonotyped the PCR reads for TCRdb. The sample has 30,000 to 40,000 clones, about a third seen once; the top ten hold 22%. Every patient was untreated before thyroid surgery. Input material: tumor tissue. These receptors came from a female donor with papillary thyroid cancer or a benign thyroid nodule (not recorded which). Some clones in this sample may be carry-over from other donors' samples.

The genes are TRBV9 and TRBJ2-7; 8 bases match TRBD2. With V trimmed by 4 bases and J by 3 bases, 12 bases remained unmatched. CDR1 and CDR2 (germline): SGDLS, YYNGEE. The CDR3 runs 16 residues. The CDR3 sequence: CASSKGRAGGHYEQYF. For the CDR3, the DNA is TGTGCCAGCAGCAAAGGGAGGGCGGGAGGCCACTACGAGCAGTACTTC.

The chain employs TRBV6-1 and TRBJ1-1; no clear D. The length of the CDR3 is 18 residues. The germline V and J ends were trimmed by 0 bases and 1 base, with 18 bases remaining between them. From germline, CDR1 is MNHNS and CDR2 SASEGT. The CDR3 DNA reads as TGTGCCAGCAGTGAAGCTAGAGGTAGGGCCCTAAGGAACACTGAAGCTTTCTTT. Its translation: CASSEARGRALRNTEAFF.

This clone was counted a few times. The chain uses TRBV12-3 or TRBV12-4 and TRBJ2-2, with D unresolved. The CDR3 has 11 amino acids. V was clipped by 6 bases and J by 8 bases, with 7 bases between them. CDR3 loop: CASSPRGELFF. The CDR3 DNA reads TGTGCCAGCAGCCCCAGAGGGGAGCTGTTTTTT.

This clone appeared a few times. This chain connects TRBV12-3 or TRBV12-4 to TRBJ1-4; TRBD1 is a possible D gene (6 bases). The V gene lost 3 bases and the J gene lost 7 bases, with 9 bases spanning the gap. The length of the CDR3 is 13 residues. The DNA of the CDR3 is TGTGCCAGCAGTTTCCGGGACATTGAAAAACTGTTTTTT. Translating gives CASSFRDIEKLFF.

The V gene is TRBV7-8, the J gene TRBJ1-1; 11 nucleotides line up with TRBD1. Germline loops: CDR1 SGHVS, CDR2 FQNEAQ. This CDR3 contains 15 residues. V gave up 5 bases and J gave up 3 bases; unmatched junction bases: 5. The CDR3 DNA reads as TGTGCCAGCAGCGGACAGGGGGCGCGGGACACTGAAGCTTTCTTT. Encoded protein: CASSGQGARDTEAFF.

The chain joins TRBV5-6 to TRBJ2-1; 11 positions agree with TRBD1. V trimming: 4 bases; J trimming: 9 bases; junction bases outside the gene matches: 9. The V gene's germline CDR1 is SGHDT and CDR2 YYEEEE. The length of the CDR3 is 15 residues. The CDR3 spells CASSRFGQGAGEQFF. CDR3 in DNA: TGTGCCAGCAGCCGATTCGGACAGGGGGCCGGTGAGCAGTTCTTC. The full variable domain, rest sourced from reference TRBV5-6 and TRBJ2-1, is DAGVTQSPTHLIKTRGQQVTLRCSPKSGHDTVSWYQQALGQGPQFIFQYYEEEERQRGNFPDRFSGHQFPNYSSELNVNALLLGDSALYLCASSRFGQGAGEQFFGPGTRLTVL.

The chain couples TRBV20-1 to TRBJ2-7; D not certain. V gave up 0 bases and J gave up 0 bases, with 12 bases separating them. CDR3 size: 15 residues. Per germline, CDR1 DFQATT and CDR2 SNEGSKA (reference sequence). The CDR3 loop is CSARDRRTPSYEQYF. The CDR3 DNA is TGCAGTGCTAGAGATCGGCGGACCCCCTCCTACGAGCAGTACTTC.

The CDR3 reads CASSEEGLYGYTF. CDR3 sequence (DNA): TGTGCCAGCAGTGAAGAGGGGCTCTATGGCTACACCTTC. The chain joins TRBV6-1 to TRBJ1-2; the D gene is possibly TRBD1 (5 bases). V gave up 1 base and J gave up 4 bases, with 7 bases separating them. The CDR3 is 13 residues long. CDR1 is MNHNS and CDR2 is SASEGT in the germline V gene.

This clone was observed at least ten times. The same CDR3 arises from other DNA sequences in this sample as well. This chain joins TRBV27 and TRBJ2-7, with 11 bases lining up with TRBD2. Unmatched junction bases numbered 1, after V lost 3 bases and J lost 3 bases. CDR1 is MNHEY and CDR2 is SMNVEV in the germline V gene (reference sequence). The CDR3 loop spans 14 amino acids. The CDR3 protein is CASSFGTSGYEQYF. In DNA form, the CDR3 reads TGTGCCAGCAGTTTCGGGACTAGCGGCTACGAGCAGTACTTC.

V usage is TRBV2 and J usage is TRBJ2-2; D gene unclear. CDR1 SNHLY and CDR2 FYNNEI come from the germline V gene. The CDR3 consists of 14 residues. V shed 5 bases and J shed 5 bases, with 12 bases lying between them. The CDR3: CASSTNGGTGELFF. DNA of the CDR3: TGTGCCAGCAGTACGAATGGTGGGACCGGGGAGCTGTTTTTT.

The J gene is TRBJ2-3, the V gene TRBV4-2; TRBD2 is a possible D gene (5 bases). The length of the CDR3 is 14 residues. V lost 2 bases, J lost 4 bases, and 10 bases lay in between. Per germline, CDR1 LGHNA and CDR2 YNFKEQ. The CDR3 region is CASSQSPGADTQYF. The CDR3, as DNA: TGTGCCAGCAGCCAATCCCCCGGGGCAGATACGCAGTATTTT.

The gene calls are TRBV20-1 and TRBJ2-7, with D unresolved. Germline V lookup: CDR1 DFQATT, CDR2 SNEGSKA (reference sequence). V was shortened by 5 bases and J by 3 bases, with 14 bases between the two germline ends. CDR3 size: 13 residues. CDR3 bases: TGCAGTGCTCCAGGAAGATTGGACTACGAGCAGTACTTC. This codes for CSAPGRLDYEQYF.

The chain is built from TRBV4-1 and TRBJ2-5; D is uncertain. Matching the DNA end better, TRBJ2-1 makes the J call doubtful. The CDR3 totals 12 residues. Germline values: CDR1 MGHRA, CDR2 YSYEKL. CDR3 residues: CASSQDRNEQFF. CDR3 DNA: TGCGCCAGCAGCCAAGATAGAAATGAGCAGTTCTTC.

The V gene is TRBV6-1, the J gene TRBJ1-2; D not resolved. Germline values: CDR1 MNHNS, CDR2 SASEGT. The CDR3 has 13 amino acids. Trimming pared 4 bases from V and 7 bases from J, leaving 13 bases between. The CDR3 DNA sequence: TGTGCCAGCAGTGGGACGGGGAGGGCTGGCTACACCTTC. Amino acid sequence: CASSGTGRAGYTF.

The rearrangement links TRBV4-3 to TRBJ2-3; 8 bases are shared with TRBD2. Germline V lookup: CDR1 LGHNA, CDR2 YSLEER. Trimming cost V 4 bases and J 5 bases; bases outside gene matches: 14. This CDR3 comprises 17 residues. The CDR3 is CASSLRSAGGAGDTQYF. The CDR3 nucleotides are TGCGCCAGCAGCCTAAGATCGGCGGGGGGCGCAGGAGATACGCAGTATTTT.

This clone was seen repeatedly, ten times or more. The gene calls are TRBV6-1 and TRBJ2-7; D is ambiguous. Germline V gives CDR1 MNHNS, CDR2 SASEGT. V was cut by 10 bases and J by 9 bases, with 16 bases left in between. The CDR3 runs to 11 residues. The CDR3 region has the DNA TGTGCCACCTATGATGGGTCAGGGCAGTACTTC. It translates to CATYDGSGQYF.

V gene TRBV7-2 combines with J gene TRBJ2-1; D uncertain. Germline CDR1 and CDR2: SGHTA and FQGNSA. This CDR3 has 13 residues. Trimming cost V 1 base and J 9 bases, with 10 bases left between them. This CDR3 reads CASSLENFGEQFF. CDR3 bases: TGTGCCAGCAGCTTAGAGAACTTCGGTGAGCAGTTCTTC.

This clone was seen a few times. V usage is TRBV28 and J usage is TRBJ1-2; TRBD1 agrees at 7 bases. This CDR3 has 15 amino acids. V was clipped by 3 bases and J by 2 bases; unmatched bases: 6. Germline V gives CDR1 MDHEN, CDR2 SYDVKM. The CDR3 here is CASSFSSGQNYGYTF. The DNA of the CDR3 is TGTGCCAGCAGTTTCTCTTCGGGACAGAACTATGGCTACACCTTC.

This chain uses TRBV28 with TRBJ2-1; 7 bases match TRBD2. Losses at the gene ends were 1 base for V and 3 bases for J; bases not matched to a gene: 3. Looked up from germline, CDR1 is MDHEN and CDR2 is SYDVKM. The CDR3 consists of 15 residues. The CDR3 loop reads CASSLSAGVYNEQFF. DNA for the CDR3: TGTGCCAGCAGTTTATCGGCGGGAGTCTACAATGAGCAGTTCTTC.

This chain connects TRBV20-1 to TRBJ2-2, with 7 bases identical to TRBD2. This CDR3 has 16 amino acids. J gave up 0 bases and V 3 bases, and 7 bases lay outside the gene matches. Germline CDR1 DFQATT, CDR2 SNEGSKA (reference sequence). The CDR3 DNA reads as TGCAGTGCTAGGTTAGCGGGCCCCTCGAACACCGGGGAGCTGTTTTTT. It translates to CSARLAGPSNTGELFF.

This chain links TRBV19 with TRBJ2-1, with 8 bases fitting TRBD2. The CDR3 spans 16 residues. Germline V gene lookup returns CDR1 LNHDA and CDR2 SQIVND (reference sequence). The J segment lost 4 bases and the V segment lost 1 base, leaving 6 bases of the junction unmatched. The CDR3 region is CASSIGGTRSYNEQFF. CDR3 DNA: TGTGCCAGTAGTATAGGGGGGACTAGATCATACAATGAGCAGTTCTTC. The variable domain in full, with the rest retrieved from reference TRBV19 and TRBJ2-1, is DGGITQSPKYLFRKEGQNVTLSCEQNLNHDAMYWYRQDPGQGLRLIYYSQIVNDFQKGDIAEGYSVSREKKESFPLTVTSAQKNPTAFYLCASSIGGTRSYNEQFFGPGTRLTVL.